These T cell receptor beta chains were read from a single sample in a study of OX40 agonist ivuxolimab in advanced cancers. Using immunoSEQ multiplex PCR, the repertoire was profiled, and TCRdb retains in-frame clones only, with some absent. The table includes about 41,000 clones, roughly 82% detected once. The source was CD4+ or CD8+ T cells sorted from blood, collected in a trial of the OX40 agonist ivuxolimab. The receptors derive from an adult with an advanced solid tumor such as melanoma, head and neck, liver or kidney cancer. Each CDR3 is given with its conserved first and last residue. D genes are given only for firm matches. Clone size, where shown, is once, few, many, or a class for clones that have expanded.

clone_size	v_call	j_call	d_call	cdr3_length	cdr3_aa	cdr3_nt
.	TRBV10-3	TRBJ2-3	TRBD2	17	CAISEPRGLAGTDTQYF	TGTGCCATCAGTGAGCCCCGGGGACTAGCGGGAACAGATACGCAGTATTTT
.	TRBV6-1	TRBJ2-3	.	19	CASSEAHASSVSWPDTQYF	TGTGCCAGCAGTGAAGCTCACGCTAGTAGCGTTTCGTGGCCAGATACGCAGTATTTT
.	TRBV11-1	TRBJ1-1	.	15	CASSFPGNLNTEAFF	TGTGCCAGCAGCTTCCCTGGGAACTTGAACACTGAAGCTTTCTTT
.	TRBV6-5	TRBJ1-5	.	16	CASSYSWRVGDQPQHF	TGTGCCAGCAGTTACTCGTGGAGGGTGGGAGATCAGCCCCAGCATTTT
.	TRBV2	TRBJ1-6	.	13	CASSELANSPLHF	TGTGCCAGCAGTGAATTGGCGAATTCACCCCTCCACTTT
.	TRBV4-3	TRBJ1-5	.	15	CASSQEWGGNQPQHF	TGCGCCAGCAGCCAAGAGTGGGGAGGCAATCAGCCCCAGCATTTT
.	TRBV11-3	TRBJ2-1	.	15	CASSLGSGSYNEQFF	TGTGCCAGCAGCTTAGGTAGCGGCTCCTACAATGAGCAGTTCTTC
.	TRBV19	TRBJ1-1	TRBD1	14	CASRLGTGATEAFF	TGTGCCAGTCGCCTAGGGACAGGGGCCACTGAAGCTTTCTTT
medium-sized	TRBV10-1	TRBJ1-5	TRBD1	14	CASSGGTGTQPQHF	TGCGCCAGCAGTGGGGGGACAGGGACTCAGCCCCAGCATTTT
few	TRBV5-1	TRBJ2-2	.	15	CASSPWPRYSGELFF	TGCGCCAGCAGCCCCTGGCCGCGATACAGCGGGGAGCTGTTTTTT
.	TRBV11-2	TRBJ2-6	.	16	CASTIPGVSGANVLTF	TGTGCCAGCACCATTCCGGGAGTCTCTGGGGCCAACGTCCTGACTTTC
once	TRBV7-8	TRBJ1-5	.	15	CASRSDSSSNQPQHF	TGTGCCAGCAGATCGGACAGTTCTTCCAATCAGCCCCAGCATTTT
.	TRBV19	TRBJ2-2	TRBD2	18	CASSTHPGLVGYTGELFF	TGTGCCAGTAGTACCCACCCGGGACTAGTGGGGTACACCGGGGAGCTGTTTTTT
.	TRBV5-4	TRBJ2-2	.	14	CASSRDGNTGELFF	TGTGCCAGCAGCAGGGACGGGAACACCGGGGAGCTGTTTTTT
.	TRBV5-1	TRBJ1-3	.	14	CASLGSNSGNTIYF	TGTGCCAGCCTGGGGTCCAACTCTGGAAACACCATATATTTT
.	TRBV10-3	TRBJ1-5	.	16	CASSYPTEFSNQPQHF	TGTGCCAGCAGTTACCCGACAGAGTTCAGCAATCAGCCCCAGCATTTT
.	TRBV7-9	TRBJ1-2	TRBD1	15	CASSRQGLANYGYTF	TGTGCCAGCAGCCGACAGGGTTTAGCTAACTATGGCTACACCTTC
.	TRBV18	TRBJ2-7	TRBD1	13	CASSRTGTYEQYF	TGTGCCAGCTCACGGACAGGAACCTACGAGCAGTACTTC
.	TRBV5-6	TRBJ1-2	.	11	CASSFQYGYTF	TGTGCCAGCAGCTTCCAGTATGGCTACACCTTC
.	TRBV5-1	TRBJ2-3	TRBD2	16	CASTTGLAGSTDTQYF	TGCGCCAGCACTACGGGACTAGCGGGAAGCACAGATACGCAGTATTTT
.	TRBV12-5	TRBJ2-2	.	16	CASGLAPDSPVGELFF	TGTGCTAGTGGTTTGGCCCCGGACAGCCCCGTCGGGGAGCTGTTTTTT
few	TRBV14	TRBJ1-2	.	13	CASSPEDRYGYTF	TGTGCCAGCAGCCCAGAGGACCGGTATGGCTACACCTTC
.	TRBV9	TRBJ2-7	.	13	CASSSGTTYEQYF	TGTGCCAGCAGCTCCGGGACCACCTACGAGCAGTACTTC